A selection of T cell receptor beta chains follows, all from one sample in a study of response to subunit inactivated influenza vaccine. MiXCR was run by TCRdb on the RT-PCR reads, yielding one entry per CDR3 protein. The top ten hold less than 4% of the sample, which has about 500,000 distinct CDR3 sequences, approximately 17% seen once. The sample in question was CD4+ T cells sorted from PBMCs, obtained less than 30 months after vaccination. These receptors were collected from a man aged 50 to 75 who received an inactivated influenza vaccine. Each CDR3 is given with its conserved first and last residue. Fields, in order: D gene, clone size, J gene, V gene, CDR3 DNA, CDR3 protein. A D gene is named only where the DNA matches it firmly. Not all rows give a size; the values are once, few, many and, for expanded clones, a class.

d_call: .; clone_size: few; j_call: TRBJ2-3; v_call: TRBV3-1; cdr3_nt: TGTGCCAGCAGCCAAGAGAGGAGGGCCTCAGATACGCAGTATTTT; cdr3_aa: CASSQERRASDTQYF
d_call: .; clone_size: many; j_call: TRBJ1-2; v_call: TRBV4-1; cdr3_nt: TGCGCCAGCAGCCAAGCTCCGGGAAACTATGGCTACACCTTC; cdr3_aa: CASSQAPGNYGYTF
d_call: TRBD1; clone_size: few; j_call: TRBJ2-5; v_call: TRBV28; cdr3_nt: TGTGCCAGCAGTTTCGGGACAGGGGAGACCCAGTACTTC; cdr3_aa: CASSFGTGETQYF
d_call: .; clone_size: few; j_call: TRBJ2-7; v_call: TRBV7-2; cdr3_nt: TGTGCCAGCAGCTCCCAGGGGGGCCCCTACGAGCAGTACTTC; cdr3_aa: CASSSQGGPYEQYF
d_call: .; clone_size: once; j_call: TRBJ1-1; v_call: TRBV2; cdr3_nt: TGTGCCAGCAGTGAACTACAGGCAACCGAAGCTTTCTTT; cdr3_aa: CASSELQATEAFF
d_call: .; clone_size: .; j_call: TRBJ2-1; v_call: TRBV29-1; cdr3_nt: TGCAGCGTGCTACAGGGATGGCAGTTCTTC; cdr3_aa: CSVLQGWQFF
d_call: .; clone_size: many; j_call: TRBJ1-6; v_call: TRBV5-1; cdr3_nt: TGCGCCAGCAGCTTGGCGGGCAGGGAGGTTTCACCCCTCCACTTT; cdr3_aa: CASSLAGREVSPLHF
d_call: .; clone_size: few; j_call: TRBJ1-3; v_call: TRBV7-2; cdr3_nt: TGTGCCAGCAGCCTTACGGCTTACTCTGGAAACACCATATATTTT; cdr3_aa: CASSLTAYSGNTIYF
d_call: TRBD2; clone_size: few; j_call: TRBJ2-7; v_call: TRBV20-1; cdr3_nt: TGCAGTGCTAAGACTAGCGGGAGTAGAAGCGAGCAGTACTTC; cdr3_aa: CSAKTSGSRSEQYF
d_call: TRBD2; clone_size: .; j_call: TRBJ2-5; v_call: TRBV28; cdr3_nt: TGTGCCAGCAGTAATACGGTAGCGGGGGCCCAAGAGACCCAGTACTTC; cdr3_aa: CASSNTVAGAQETQYF
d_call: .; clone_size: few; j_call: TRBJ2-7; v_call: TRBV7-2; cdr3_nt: TGTGCCAGCAGCCCCCGGGACATCATCCACGAGCAGTACTTC; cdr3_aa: CASSPRDIIHEQYF
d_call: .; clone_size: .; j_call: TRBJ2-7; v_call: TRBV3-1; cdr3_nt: TGTGCCAGCAGCCAACGACAGGACCACGAGCAGTACTTC; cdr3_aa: CASSQRQDHEQYF
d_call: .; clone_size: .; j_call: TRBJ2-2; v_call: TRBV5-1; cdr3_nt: TGCGCCAGCAGCTTTAGGAGGCAAGCGAGCACCGGGGAGCTGTTTTTT; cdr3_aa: CASSFRRQASTGELFF
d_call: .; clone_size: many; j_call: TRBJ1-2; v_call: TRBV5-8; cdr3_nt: TGTGCCAGCAGCCGCCCGGGGCTAGCGTATGGCTACACCTTC; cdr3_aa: CASSRPGLAYGYTF
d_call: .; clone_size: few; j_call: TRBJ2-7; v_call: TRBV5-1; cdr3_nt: TGCGCCAGTTCCTACGGGGGCTCTTGGGAGCAGTACTTC; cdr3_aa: CASSYGGSWEQYF
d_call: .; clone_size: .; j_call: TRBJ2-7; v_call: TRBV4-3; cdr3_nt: TGCGCCAGCAGCCAAGGAGGCGGAAGCTCCTACGAGCAGTACTTC; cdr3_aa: CASSQGGGSSYEQYF
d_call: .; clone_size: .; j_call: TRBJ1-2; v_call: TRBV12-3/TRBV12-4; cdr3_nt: TGTGCCAGCAGTGCCCGGACTTTAAACTATGGCTACACCTTC; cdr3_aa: CASSARTLNYGYTF
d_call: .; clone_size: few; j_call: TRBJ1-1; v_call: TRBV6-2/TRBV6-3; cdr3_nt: TGTGCCAGCAGTTATACCGTGAACACTGAAGCTTTCTTT; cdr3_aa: CASSYTVNTEAFF
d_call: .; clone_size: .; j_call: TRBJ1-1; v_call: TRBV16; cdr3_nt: TGTGCCAGCAGCCAATCGGGAGGTGGGACACAGGCTTTCTTT; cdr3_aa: CASSQSGGGTQAFF
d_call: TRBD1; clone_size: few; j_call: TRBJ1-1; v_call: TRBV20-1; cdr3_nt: TGCAGTGCTAGATCCGCGGGACAGGGGGGAATCAACACTGAAGCTTTCTTT; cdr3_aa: CSARSAGQGGINTEAFF
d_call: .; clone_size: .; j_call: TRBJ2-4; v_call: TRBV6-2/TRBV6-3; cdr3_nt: TGTGCCAGCAGTTACATTGGCAGGACTTTAGCCAAAAACATTCAGTACTTC; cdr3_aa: CASSYIGRTLAKNIQYF
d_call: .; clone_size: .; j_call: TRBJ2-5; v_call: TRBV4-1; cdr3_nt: TGCGCCAGCAGCACACGAGGGGGGGCCGGAAAGACCCAGTACTTC; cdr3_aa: CASSTRGGAGKTQYF
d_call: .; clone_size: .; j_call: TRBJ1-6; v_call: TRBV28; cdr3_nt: TGTGCCAGCAGTTCCGTAGGCAATTCACCCCTCCACTTT; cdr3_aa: CASSSVGNSPLHF
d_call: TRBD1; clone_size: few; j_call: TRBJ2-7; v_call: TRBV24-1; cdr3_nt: TGTGCCACCAGCTCAGGGGGAGACGAGCAGTACTTC; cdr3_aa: CATSSGGDEQYF
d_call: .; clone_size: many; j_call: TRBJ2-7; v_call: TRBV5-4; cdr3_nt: TGTGCCAGCAGTCGGACTCTCGCCTACGAGCAGTACTTC; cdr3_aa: CASSRTLAYEQYF
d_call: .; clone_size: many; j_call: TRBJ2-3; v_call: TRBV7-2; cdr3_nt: TGTGCCAGCAGTTTGGCTGGGTCGGATACGCAGTATTTT; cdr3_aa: CASSLAGSDTQYF
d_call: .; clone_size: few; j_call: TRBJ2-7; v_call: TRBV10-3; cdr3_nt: TGTGCCATCAGTGAGTATAGGGGCGAGCAGTACTTC; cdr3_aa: CAISEYRGEQYF
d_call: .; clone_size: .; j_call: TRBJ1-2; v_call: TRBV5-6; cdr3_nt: TGTGCCAGCAACAGAATACAGGATGGCTACACCTTC; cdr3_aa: CASNRIQDGYTF
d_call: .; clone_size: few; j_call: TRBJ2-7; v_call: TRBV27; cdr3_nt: TGTGCCAGCAGTCTACACGGGGACCCCACGTTCTACGAGCAGTACTTC; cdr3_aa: CASSLHGDPTFYEQYF
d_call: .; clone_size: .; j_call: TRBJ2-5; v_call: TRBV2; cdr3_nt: TGTGCCAGCAGGCCCCAATCCGGGTCGGAGACCCAGTACTTC; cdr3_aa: CASRPQSGSETQYF
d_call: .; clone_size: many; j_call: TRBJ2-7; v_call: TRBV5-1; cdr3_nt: TGCGCCAGCAGCTTTCTGGACTCCTACGAGCAGTACTTC; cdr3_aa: CASSFLDSYEQYF
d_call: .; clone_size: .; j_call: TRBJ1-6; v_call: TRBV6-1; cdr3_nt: TGTGCCAGCAGTGAGCTGGGTTCGTTGGATAATTCACCCCTCCACTTT; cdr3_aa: CASSELGSLDNSPLHF
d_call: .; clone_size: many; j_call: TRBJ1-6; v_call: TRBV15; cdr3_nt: TGTGCCACCAGCAGAGATCCACAGGGAGGATCACCCCTCCACTTT; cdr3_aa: CATSRDPQGGSPLHF
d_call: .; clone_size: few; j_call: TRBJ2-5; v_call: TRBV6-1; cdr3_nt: TGTGCCAGCGTGAGACAGATTCAAGAGACCCAGTACTTC; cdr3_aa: CASVRQIQETQYF
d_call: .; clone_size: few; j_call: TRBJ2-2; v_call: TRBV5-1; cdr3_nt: TGCGCCAGCAGCTTGGTGACAGGAACGAACACCGGGGAGCTGTTTTTT; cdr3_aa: CASSLVTGTNTGELFF